Sequencing of this T cell receptor (beta chain) was carried out in a study of CD4+ T cells in melanoma. Study-level results: Diverse differentiation states were reported for melanoma neoantigen-specific CD4+ T cells. CD8+ T cell, macrophage and B cell function reportedly correlated with neoantigen-specific CD4+ T cells.

In germline, CDR1 is SGHDT, CDR2 YYEEEE. This CDR3 has 18 residues. V dropped 2 bases and J dropped 6; count of bases not matched to a gene: 13. Profiled with immunoSEQ multiplex PCR; TCRdb holds only in-frame clones, not every one. The sample comprises over 15,000 clones, 83% of which are singletons, and roughly 5% rests with the top ten. With regard to this clone: Its matching antigen is unknown.

The chain employs TRBV5-6 and TRBJ1-4; 10 bases map to TRBD1. This receptor was obtained from a human donor with melanoma. Sequencing was carried out using cells from a culture (not recorded whether cultured in vitro). CDR3 nucleotides: TGTGCCAGCAGCTTATATGGTACGGGGACAGGGGATTATGAAAAACTGTTTTTT. This gives the protein CASSLYGTGTGDYEKLFF.